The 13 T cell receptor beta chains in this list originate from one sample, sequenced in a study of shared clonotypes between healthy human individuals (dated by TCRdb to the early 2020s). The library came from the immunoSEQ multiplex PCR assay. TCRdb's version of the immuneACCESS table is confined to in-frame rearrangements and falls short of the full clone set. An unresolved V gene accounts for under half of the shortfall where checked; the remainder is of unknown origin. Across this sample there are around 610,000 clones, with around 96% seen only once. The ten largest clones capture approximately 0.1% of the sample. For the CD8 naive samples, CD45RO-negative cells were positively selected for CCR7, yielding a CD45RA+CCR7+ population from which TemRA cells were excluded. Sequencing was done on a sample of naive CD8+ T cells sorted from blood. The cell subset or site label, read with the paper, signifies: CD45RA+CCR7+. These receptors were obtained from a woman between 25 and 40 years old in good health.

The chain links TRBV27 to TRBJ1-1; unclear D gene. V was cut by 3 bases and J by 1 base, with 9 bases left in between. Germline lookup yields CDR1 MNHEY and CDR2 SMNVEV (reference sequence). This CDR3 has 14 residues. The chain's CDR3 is CASSLISPNTEAFF. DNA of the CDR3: TGTGCCAGCAGTTTGATTAGCCCGAACACTGAAGCTTTCTTT.

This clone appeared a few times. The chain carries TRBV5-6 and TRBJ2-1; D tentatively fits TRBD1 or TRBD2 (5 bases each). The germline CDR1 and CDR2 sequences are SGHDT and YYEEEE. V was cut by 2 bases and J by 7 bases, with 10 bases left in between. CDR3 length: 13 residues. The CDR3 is CASSFGTRNEQFF. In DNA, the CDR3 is TGTGCCAGCAGCTTCGGGACGAGGAATGAGCAGTTCTTC.

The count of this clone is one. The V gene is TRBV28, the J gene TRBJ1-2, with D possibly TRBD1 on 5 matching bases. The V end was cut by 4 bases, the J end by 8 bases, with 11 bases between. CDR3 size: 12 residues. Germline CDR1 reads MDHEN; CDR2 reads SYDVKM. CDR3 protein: CASSSSGHGYTF. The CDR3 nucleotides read TGTGCCAGCAGTTCGTCGGGGCACGGCTACACCTTC.

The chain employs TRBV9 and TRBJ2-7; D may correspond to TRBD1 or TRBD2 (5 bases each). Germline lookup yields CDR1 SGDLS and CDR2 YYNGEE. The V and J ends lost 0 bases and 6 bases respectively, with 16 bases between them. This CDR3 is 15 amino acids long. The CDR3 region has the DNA TGTGCCAGCAGCGTAGGGGACCAACGGTTCTCCGAGCAGTACTTC. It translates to CASSVGDQRFSEQYF.

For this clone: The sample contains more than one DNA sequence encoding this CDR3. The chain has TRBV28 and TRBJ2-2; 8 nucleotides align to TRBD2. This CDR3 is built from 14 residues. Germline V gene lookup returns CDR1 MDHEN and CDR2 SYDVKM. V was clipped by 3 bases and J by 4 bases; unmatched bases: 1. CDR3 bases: TGTGCCAGCAGTTTGCGGGGGGCCACCGGGGAGCTGTTTTTT. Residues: CASSLRGATGELFF.

CDR3 DNA: TGTGCCAGCAGTTTAGCGGGAGAAAACTACGAGCAGTACTTC. This translates into CASSLAGENYEQYF. This chain uses TRBV27 with TRBJ2-7; 7 positions match TRBD2. Trimming took 2 bases from V and 3 from J; bases not matched to a gene: 4. The CDR3 has 14 residues. Per the germline V gene, CDR1 is MNHEY and CDR2 is SMNVEV (reference sequence).

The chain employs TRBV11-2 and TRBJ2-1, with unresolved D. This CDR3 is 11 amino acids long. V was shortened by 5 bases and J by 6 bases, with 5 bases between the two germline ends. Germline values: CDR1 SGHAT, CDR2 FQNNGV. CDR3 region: CASSPSNEQFF. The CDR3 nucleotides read TGTGCCAGCAGCCCCAGCAATGAGCAGTTCTTC.

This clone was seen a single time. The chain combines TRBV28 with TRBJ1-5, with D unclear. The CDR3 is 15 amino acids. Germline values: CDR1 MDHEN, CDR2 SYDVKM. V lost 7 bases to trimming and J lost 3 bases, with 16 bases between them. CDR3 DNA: TGTGCCAGCACCCCCCACCGAGTAGTCAATCAGCCCCAGCATTTT. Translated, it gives CASTPHRVVNQPQHF.

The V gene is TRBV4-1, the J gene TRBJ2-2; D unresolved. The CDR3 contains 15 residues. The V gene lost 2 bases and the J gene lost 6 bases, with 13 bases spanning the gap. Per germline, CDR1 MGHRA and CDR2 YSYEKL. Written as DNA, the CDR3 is TGCGCCAGCAGCCAAAGGTCGGTGAGAGCCGGGGAGCTGTTTTTT. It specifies CASSQRSVRAGELFF.

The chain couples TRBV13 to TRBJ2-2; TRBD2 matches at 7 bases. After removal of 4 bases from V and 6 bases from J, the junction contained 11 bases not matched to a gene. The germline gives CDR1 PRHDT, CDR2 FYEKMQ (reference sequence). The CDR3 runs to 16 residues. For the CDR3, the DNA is TGTGCCAGCAGCTCGCATACCGACACTAGCGCCGGGGAGCTGTTTTTT. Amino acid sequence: CASSSHTDTSAGELFF.

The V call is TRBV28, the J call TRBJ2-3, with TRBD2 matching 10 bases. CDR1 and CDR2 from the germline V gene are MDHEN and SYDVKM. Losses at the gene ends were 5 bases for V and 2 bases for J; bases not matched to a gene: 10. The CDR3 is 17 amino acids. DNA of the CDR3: TGTGCCAGCAGTCCATGGACTAGCGGAATAGTCACAGATACGCAGTATTTT. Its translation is CASSPWTSGIVTDTQYF.

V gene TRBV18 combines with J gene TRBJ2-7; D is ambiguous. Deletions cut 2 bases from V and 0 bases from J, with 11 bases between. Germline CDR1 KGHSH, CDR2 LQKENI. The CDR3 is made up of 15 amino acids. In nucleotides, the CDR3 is TGTGCCAGCTCACCAAATTCGGCAAACTCCTACGAGCAGTACTTC. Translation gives CASSPNSANSYEQYF.

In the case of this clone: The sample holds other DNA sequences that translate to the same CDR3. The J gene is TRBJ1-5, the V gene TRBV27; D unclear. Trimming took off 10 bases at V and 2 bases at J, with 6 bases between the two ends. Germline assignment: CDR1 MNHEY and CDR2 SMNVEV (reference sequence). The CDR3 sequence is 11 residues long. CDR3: CATGGNQPQHF. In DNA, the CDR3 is TGTGCCACCGGCGGCAATCAGCCCCAGCATTTT.